This note documents a single T cell receptor beta chain sequence. The entry originates in a study of blood T cell repertoires in COVID-19. Study background: Samples taken during acute and convalescent COVID-19 were collected in the United States, Italy and Spain. Sample material is recorded as cDNA or gDNA derived from T cells, B-cell-depleted T cells, or PBMCs.

Original data processing: Reference gene primer amplification gave estimated nucleated cell counts. TCRdb keeps only in-frame clones here, not all; method: immunoSEQ multiplex PCR. V and J calls and clone size are given by that table; D and trimming were obtained from the DNA. The table shows around 75,000 clones, with approximately 90% occurring only once. The V gene's germline CDR1 is SGHTA and CDR2 FQGTGA. Trimming removed 4 bases from V and 5 bases from J; junction bases left unmatched: 9. The CDR3 covers 15 residues. The specimen sequenced was peripheral blood. The gene calls are TRBV7-3 and TRBJ1-1; the match to TRBD1 covers 8 bases. The sequence was obtained from a man in his 60s with acute or convalescent COVID-19. CDR3 amino acids: CASSSTKDRVTEAFF. The CDR3 DNA sequence: TGTGCCAGCAGCTCGACCAAGGACAGGGTGACTGAAGCTTTCTTT.